One sample yielded the 8 T cell receptor beta chains listed below, sequenced in a study of CD8+CD57+ T cells in acquired aplastic anemia. Profiles of TCR beta VDJ and CDR3 were generated from a genomic DNA template. Each CDR3 protein gets one entry after TCRdb re-called the reads with MiXCR. The repertoire has more than 150,000 distinct CDR3 sequences, about 50% of them found once; the top ten carry approximately 13%. The authors sequenced patients whose flow cytometry had shown CD8+CD57+ cell expansion. The sequenced sample consisted of sorted CD4+, CD8+, or CD8+CD57+ T cells (not recorded which) from PBMCs. The receptors were sampled from a human donor with aplastic anemia.

This clonotype has only a few counts. This sequence joins TRBV7-9 and TRBJ2-2; D call uncertain. CDR1 is SEHNR, CDR2 FQNEAQ, per germline (reference sequence). The CDR3 has 11 amino acids. V was shortened by 6 bases and J by 7 bases, with 6 bases between the two germline ends. The CDR3 region is CASSLIGELFF. The DNA of the CDR3 is TGTGCCAGCAGTTTGATCGGGGAGCTGTTTTTT.

The CDR3 reads CATSDRGQGREKLFF. The CDR3 bases are TGTGCCACCAGTGACCGGGGACAGGGCAGGGAAAAACTGTTTTTT. This rearrangement joins TRBV24-1 to TRBJ1-4; 9 bases are shared with TRBD1. The V segment lost 4 bases and the J segment 8 bases; nucleotides outside the gene matches: 7. Germline V gives CDR1 KGHDR, CDR2 SFDVKD. The CDR3 consists of 15 residues.

The rearrangement uses TRBV12-3 or TRBV12-4 and TRBJ1-2; a weak D match, TRBD1 (5 bases). CDR3 length equals 13 residues. V was clipped by 3 bases and J by 4 bases, with 9 bases between them. The CDR3 loop reads CASSFGGTYGYTF. CDR3 nucleotide sequence: TGTGCCAGCAGTTTCGGGGGGACCTATGGCTACACCTTC.

This clonotype has only a few counts. The chain carries TRBV6-1 and TRBJ2-7, with TRBD1 identical over 12 bases. Germline CDR1 and CDR2: MNHNS and SASEGT. The CDR3 totals 16 residues. V shed 4 bases and J 7 bases; nucleotides not matched to a gene: 11. Written as DNA, the CDR3 is TGTGCCAGCAGTGGAATCCGGGGGGACAGGGGGCATGAGCAGTACTTC. Translated, it gives CASSGIRGDRGHEQYF.

The J gene is TRBJ1-4, the V gene TRBV2, with D perhaps TRBD1 (5 bases). Deletions cut 6 bases from V and 1 base from J, with 12 bases between. Germline lookup yields CDR1 SNHLY and CDR2 FYNNEI. CDR3 length: 15 residues. CDR3 bases: TGTGCCAGCAGGGGGACGGGGATAACTAATGAAAAACTGTTTTTT. This encodes CASRGTGITNEKLFF. The variable domain in full, with the rest retrieved from reference TRBV2 and TRBJ1-4, is EPEVTQTPSHQVTQMGQEVILRCVPISNHLYFYWYRQILGQKVEFLVSFYNNEISEKSEIFDDQFSVERPDGSNFTLKIRSTKLEDSAMYFCASRGTGITNEKLFFGSGTQLSVL.

The V and J genes are TRBV5-5 and TRBJ1-1; possibly TRBD1 for D (6 bases). The CDR3 totals 14 residues. Germline lookup yields CDR1 SGHKS and CDR2 YYEKEE (reference sequence). V was pared by 4 bases and J by 11 bases, with 21 bases between. The CDR3 is CASSNIGTGGDAFF. The CDR3 DNA follows: TGTGCCAGCAGCAACATAGGAACGGGGGGCGATGCTTTCTTT.

The table lists this clonotype with many counts. The CDR3 nucleotides read TGCAGTGCTAGAGTCAGGGAGACCCAGTACTTC. This translates into CSARVRETQYF. V gene TRBV20-1 combines with J gene TRBJ2-5; D is unclear. Germline loops: CDR1 DFQATT, CDR2 SNEGSKA (reference sequence). V was shortened by 1 base and J by 5 bases, with 5 bases between the two germline ends. The length of the CDR3 is 11 residues.

The chain joins TRBV4-1 to TRBJ2-1; 9 nucleotides align to TRBD2. CDR1 and CDR2 from the germline V gene are MGHRA and YSYEKL. The CDR3 is 17 residues long. V trimming: 0 bases; J trimming: 9 bases; junction bases outside the gene matches: 12. The CDR3, as DNA: TGCGCCAGCAGCCAAGAAGGACTAGCGATCGGGCCGCGTGAGCAGTTCTTC. This codes for CASSQEGLAIGPREQFF.